The 5 T cell receptor beta chains given below trace back to one sample, sequenced in a study of blood T cell repertoires in COVID-19. The assay was immunoSEQ multiplex PCR, and TCRdb's table has in-frame clones only and misses some. The table shows approximately 63,000 clones, with 80% to 90% occurring only once. Sequenced sample: peripheral blood. The receptors originated from a woman aged 55 to 70 with COVID-19, enrolled during active disease.

V gene TRBV5-1 combines with J gene TRBJ2-1; TRBD2 aligns across 7 bases. Germline-derived CDR1 and CDR2 are SGHRS and YFSETQ. The CDR3 spans 15 residues. Trimming cost V 0 bases and J 6 bases; bases outside gene matches: 6. CDR3 residues: CASSLVSSGINEQFF. In nucleotides, the CDR3 is TGCGCCAGCAGCTTGGTATCCAGCGGGATCAATGAGCAGTTCTTC.

The chain links TRBV9 to TRBJ1-2; D may be TRBD1 (5 bases). This CDR3 is built from 14 residues. Trimming removed 5 bases from V and 0 bases from J, with 11 bases in between. Per the germline V gene, CDR1 is SGDLS and CDR2 is YYNGEE. The CDR3 nucleotides read TGTGCCAGCAGTTCCACAGGTTCTAACTATGGCTACACCTTC. This codes for CASSSTGSNYGYTF.

This chain connects TRBV6-2 or TRBV6-3 to TRBJ2-7; D ambiguous. Germline V CDR1 and CDR2: MNHEY, SVGEGT. The CDR3 extends over 13 amino acids. With 2 bases removed from V and 2 bases from J, the gap between germline ends came to 7 bases. CDR3 protein: CASSYQLTYEQYF. The CDR3 DNA reads TGTGCCAGCAGTTACCAACTAACCTACGAGCAGTACTTC.

The CDR3 protein is CASSPYRLAADINEQFF. CDR3 nucleotide sequence: TGTGCCAGCTCACCATACCGACTAGCTGCGGATATTAATGAGCAGTTCTTC. The rearrangement links TRBV18 to TRBJ2-1; 7 bases agree with TRBD2. The germline CDR1 and CDR2 sequences are KGHSH and LQKENI. The V segment lost 2 bases and the J segment 7 bases; nucleotides outside the gene matches: 14. The CDR3 is made up of 17 amino acids.

The chain links TRBV5-5 to TRBJ1-1; D is uncertain. V was trimmed by 0 bases and J by 1 base, leaving 7 bases between them. The length of the CDR3 is 14 residues. From germline, CDR1 is SGHKS and CDR2 YYEKEE (reference sequence). This CDR3 reads CASSLGATNTEAFF. The CDR3 nucleotides read TGTGCCAGCAGCTTGGGGGCTACGAACACTGAAGCTTTCTTT.